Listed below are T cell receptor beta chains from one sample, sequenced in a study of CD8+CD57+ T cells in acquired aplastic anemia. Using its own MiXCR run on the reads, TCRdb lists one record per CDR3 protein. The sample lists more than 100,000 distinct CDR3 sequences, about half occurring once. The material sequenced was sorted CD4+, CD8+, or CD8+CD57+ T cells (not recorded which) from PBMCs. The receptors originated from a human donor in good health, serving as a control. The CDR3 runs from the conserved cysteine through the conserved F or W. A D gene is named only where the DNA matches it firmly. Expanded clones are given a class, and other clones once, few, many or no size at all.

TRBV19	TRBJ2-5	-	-	TGTGCCAGTAGTATAGGTGGGGGGAGAGAGACCCAGTACTTT	CASSIGGGRETQYF
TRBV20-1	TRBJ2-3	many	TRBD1	TGCAGTGCTGTCGGGGCAGGGGGCTTAACAGATACGCAGTATTTT	CSAVGAGGLTDTQYF
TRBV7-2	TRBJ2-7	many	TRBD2	TGTGCCAGCAGCTTAGAGGGACTAGCGATCTACGAGCAGTACTTC	CASSLEGLAIYEQYF
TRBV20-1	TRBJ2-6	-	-	TGCAGTGTTAGAGAATCTGGGGCCAACGTCCTGACTTTC	CSVRESGANVLTF
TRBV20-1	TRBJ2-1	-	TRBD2	TGCAGCGCCCTAGCGGGGGCCTACAATGAGCAGTTCTTC	CSALAGAYNEQFF
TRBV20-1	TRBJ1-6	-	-	TGCAGTGCTAGAGTAACAGGGAAGAGCTCCTATAACTCACCCCTCTACTTT	CSARVTGKSSYNSPLYF
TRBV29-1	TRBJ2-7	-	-	TGCAGCGTTGGGATTTCCTACGAGCAGTACTTC	CSVGISYEQYF
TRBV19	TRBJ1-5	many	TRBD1	TGTGCCAGTAGTATAATACAGGGGCGCCCGGGTCAGCCCCAGCATTTT	CASSIIQGRPGQPQHF
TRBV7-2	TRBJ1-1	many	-	TGTGCCAGCAGCTTGGATGGTTGGGTCATGAACACTGAAGCTTTCTTT	CASSLDGWVMNTEAFF
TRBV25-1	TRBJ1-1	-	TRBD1	TGTGCCAGCAGTTACCGGACAGGGAACACTGAAGCTTTCTTT	CASSYRTGNTEAFF
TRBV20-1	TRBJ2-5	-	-	TGCAGTGCTAGGGAAGCAGGGCGCCTCGGGGAGACCCAGTACTTC	CSAREAGRLGETQYF
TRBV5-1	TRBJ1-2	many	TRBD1	TGCGCCAGCAGCGAAGGACAGGGGGCTTATGGCTACACCTTC	CASSEGQGAYGYTF
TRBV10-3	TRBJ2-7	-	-	TGTGCCATCAGTGAGAATCGATGTCGGGACAACGAGCAGTACTTC	CAISENRCRDNEQYF
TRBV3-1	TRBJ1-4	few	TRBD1	TGTGCCAGCAGCTCTACAGGGGGCGGATATGAAAAACTGTTTTTT	CASSSTGGGYEKLFF